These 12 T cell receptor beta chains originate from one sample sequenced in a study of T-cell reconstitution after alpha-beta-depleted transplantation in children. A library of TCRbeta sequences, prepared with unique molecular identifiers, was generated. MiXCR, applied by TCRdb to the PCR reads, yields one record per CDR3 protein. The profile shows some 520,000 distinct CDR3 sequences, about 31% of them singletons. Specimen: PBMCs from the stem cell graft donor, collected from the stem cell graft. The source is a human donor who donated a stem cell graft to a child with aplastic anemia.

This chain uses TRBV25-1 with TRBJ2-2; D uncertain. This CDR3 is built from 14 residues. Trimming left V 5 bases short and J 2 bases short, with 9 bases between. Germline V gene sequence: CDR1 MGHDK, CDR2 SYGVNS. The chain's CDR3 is CASSKTTNTGELFF. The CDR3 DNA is TGTGCCAGCAGTAAGACAACAAACACCGGGGAGCTGTTTTTT. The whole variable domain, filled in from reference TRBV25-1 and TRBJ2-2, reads EADIYQTPRYLVIGTGKKITLECSQTMGHDKMYWYQQDPGMELHLIHYSYGVNSTEKGDLSSESTVSRIRTEHFPLTLESARPSHTSQYLCASSKTTNTGELFFGEGSRLTVL.

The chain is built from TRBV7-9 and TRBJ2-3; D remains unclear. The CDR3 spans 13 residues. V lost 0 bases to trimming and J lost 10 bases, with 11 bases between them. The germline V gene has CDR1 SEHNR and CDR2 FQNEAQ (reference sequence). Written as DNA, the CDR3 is TGTGCCAGCAGCTTAGCTGACGGGTGGGCGCAGTATTTT. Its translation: CASSLADGWAQYF.

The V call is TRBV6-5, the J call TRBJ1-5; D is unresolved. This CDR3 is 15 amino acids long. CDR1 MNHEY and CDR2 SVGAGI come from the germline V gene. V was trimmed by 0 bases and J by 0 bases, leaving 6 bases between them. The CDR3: CASSYSFYSNQPQHF. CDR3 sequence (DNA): TGTGCCAGCAGTTACTCTTTTTATAGCAATCAGCCCCAGCATTTT.

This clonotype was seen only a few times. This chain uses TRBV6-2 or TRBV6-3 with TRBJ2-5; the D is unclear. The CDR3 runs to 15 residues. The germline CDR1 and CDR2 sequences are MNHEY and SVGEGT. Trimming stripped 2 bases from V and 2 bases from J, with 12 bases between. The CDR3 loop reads CASSYVSALQETQYF. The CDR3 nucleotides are TGTGCCAGCAGTTACGTTTCGGCTTTACAAGAGACCCAGTACTTC.

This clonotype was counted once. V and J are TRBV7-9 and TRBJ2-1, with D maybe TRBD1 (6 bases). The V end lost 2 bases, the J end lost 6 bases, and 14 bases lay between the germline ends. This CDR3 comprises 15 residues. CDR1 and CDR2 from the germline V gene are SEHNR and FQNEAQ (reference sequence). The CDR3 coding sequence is TGTGCCAGCAGCTTATCAGGGGATTTTCGCAATGAGCAGTTCTTC. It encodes CASSLSGDFRNEQFF.

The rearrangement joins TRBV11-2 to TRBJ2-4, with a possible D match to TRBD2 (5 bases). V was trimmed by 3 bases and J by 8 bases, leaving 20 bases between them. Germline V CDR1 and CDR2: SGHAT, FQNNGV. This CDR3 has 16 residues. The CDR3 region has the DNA TGTGCCAGCAGCTTTGGGAAGCCAAACCGGGGTGACATTCAGTACTTC. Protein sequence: CASSFGKPNRGDIQYF.

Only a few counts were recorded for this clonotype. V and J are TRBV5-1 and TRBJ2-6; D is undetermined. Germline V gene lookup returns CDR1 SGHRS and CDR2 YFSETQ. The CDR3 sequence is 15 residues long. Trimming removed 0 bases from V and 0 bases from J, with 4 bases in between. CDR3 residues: CASSLGRSGANVLTF. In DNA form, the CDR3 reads TGCGCCAGCAGCTTGGGGCGCTCTGGGGCCAACGTCCTGACTTTC.

Written as DNA, the CDR3 is TGCAGTGCTAGAGAAAACCTGGTGGGGTTTCAAGAGACCCAGTACTTC. This translates into CSARENLVGFQETQYF. The chain uses TRBV20-1 and TRBJ2-5; D is ambiguous. Between the trimmed V and J ends, which lost 0 bases and 2 bases, there was a span of 16 bases. This CDR3 has 16 residues. CDR1 DFQATT and CDR2 SNEGSKA come from the germline V gene (reference sequence).

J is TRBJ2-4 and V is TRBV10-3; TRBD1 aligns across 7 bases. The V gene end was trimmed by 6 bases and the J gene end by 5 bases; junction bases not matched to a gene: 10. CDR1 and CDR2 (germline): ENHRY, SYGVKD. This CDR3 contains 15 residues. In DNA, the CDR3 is TGTGCCATCAGCGCCGACAGGGAAAGTCAAAACATTCAGTACTTC. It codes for CAISADRESQNIQYF.

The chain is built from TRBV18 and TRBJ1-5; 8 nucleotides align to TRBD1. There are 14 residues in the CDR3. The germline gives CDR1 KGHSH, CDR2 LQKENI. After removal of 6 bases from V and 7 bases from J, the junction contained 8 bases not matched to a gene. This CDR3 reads CASSPGQVEQPQHF. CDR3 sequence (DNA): TGTGCCAGCTCCCCGGGACAGGTAGAGCAGCCCCAGCATTTT.

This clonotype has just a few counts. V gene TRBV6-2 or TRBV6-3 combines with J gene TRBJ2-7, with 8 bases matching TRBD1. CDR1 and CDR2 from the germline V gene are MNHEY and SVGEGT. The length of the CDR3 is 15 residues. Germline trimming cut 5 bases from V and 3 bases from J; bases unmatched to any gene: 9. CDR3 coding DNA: TGTGCCAGCAGTCCTTTGGGACAGGTGGTCTACGAGCAGTACGTC. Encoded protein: CASSPLGQVVYEQYV.

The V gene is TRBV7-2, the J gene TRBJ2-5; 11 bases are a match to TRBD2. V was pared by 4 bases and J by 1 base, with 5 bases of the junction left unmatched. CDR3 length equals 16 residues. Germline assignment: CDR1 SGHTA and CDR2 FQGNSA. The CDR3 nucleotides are TGTGCCAGCAGCTCCGCCGGGACTAGCGGCCAAGAGACCCAGTACTTC. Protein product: CASSSAGTSGQETQYF.